This entry lists 27 T cell receptor beta chains sequenced from one sample in a study of monozygotic twins with inflammatory bowel disease. TCRdb re-called the 5' RACE reads and gives one entry per CDR3 protein, without DNA. Here the sample table reports a few hundred thousand distinct CDR3 sequences. The specimen sequenced was blood. The origin of the receptors is a human donor with ulcerative colitis or Crohn's disease, or a healthy co-twin of an affected twin (not recorded which).

The chain employs TRBV5-5 and TRBJ1-5. The CDR3 covers 18 residues. Germline assignment: CDR1 SGHKS and CDR2 YYEKEE (reference sequence). The CDR3 loop reads CASSSGTGTQGGGQPQHF.

V usage is TRBV20-1 and J usage is TRBJ2-3. This CDR3 is built from 17 residues. Germline V gives CDR1 DFQATT, CDR2 SNEGSKA (reference sequence). The CDR3 is CSASRTGIKPITDTQYF.

The chain recombines TRBV7-2 with TRBJ1-1. The CDR3 consists of 18 residues. The germline V gene encodes CDR1 SGHTA and CDR2 FQGNSA. CDR3 sequence reads: CASSLARGVGIMNTEAFF.

This chain links TRBV6-2 or TRBV6-3 with TRBJ2-3; TCRdb's D gene call, TRBD2, goes unchecked for lack of DNA. The CDR3 loop spans 13 amino acids. Germline-derived CDR1 and CDR2 are MNHEY and SVGEGT. The CDR3 loop is CASSYGRPDTQYF.

This chain's CDR3 is CASSPPFRTQYF. The chain links TRBV3-1 to TRBJ2-5; the D call of TRBD1 rests on TCRdb alone, since no DNA is present to check it. The CDR3 is 12 residues long. CDR1 LGHDT and CDR2 YNNKEL come from the germline V gene (reference sequence).

The chain recombines TRBV28 with TRBJ2-2; TCRdb selects TRBD2, and the lack of DNA leaves this call unchecked. The CDR3 is 17 residues long. Germline V gene lookup returns CDR1 MDHEN and CDR2 SYDVKM. The CDR3 region is CASSSLASGGYTGELFF.

The V call is TRBV27, the J call TRBJ1-5; the D call from TCRdb, TRBD1, cannot be confirmed without DNA. Per the germline V gene, CDR1 is MNHEY and CDR2 is SMNVEV (reference sequence). The CDR3 covers 15 residues. CDR3 amino acids: CASSRQGRSNQPQHF.

The rearrangement joins TRBV5-8 to TRBJ1-2. Germline CDR1 reads SGHTS; CDR2 reads YDEGEE. The CDR3 consists of 15 residues. The CDR3 sequence is CASSFSYDKYYGYTF.

The CDR3 reads CASSGAGLAGTDTQYF. The chain has TRBV6-4 and TRBJ2-3; TCRdb reports TRBD2, a call that lacks DNA to check it against. The CDR3 contains 16 residues. Germline V gene sequence: CDR1 MRHNA, CDR2 SNTAGT.

The chain recombines TRBV11-2 with TRBJ2-7; the D gene TCRdb calls, TRBD2, cannot be checked with no DNA. Germline V lookup: CDR1 SGHAT, CDR2 FQNNGV. CDR3 length equals 13 residues. This chain's CDR3 is CASSPRDPFGKYF.

The chain is built from TRBV24-1 and TRBJ2-2. CDR3 size: 15 residues. Germline loops: CDR1 KGHDR, CDR2 SFDVKD. The CDR3 sequence is CATSDVRLNTGELFF.

The V call is TRBV6-2 or TRBV6-3, the J call TRBJ1-1. This CDR3 region has 15 residues. The germline V gene encodes CDR1 MNHEY and CDR2 SVGEGT. This chain's CDR3 is CASSYSTWVNTEAFF.

The chain has TRBV30 and TRBJ2-3. The CDR3 has 13 residues. In germline, CDR1 is GTSNPN, CDR2 SVGIG (reference sequence). This CDR3 reads CAWSHHSSDTQYF.

The CDR3: CASTYWTDQETQYF. This chain links TRBV5-1 with TRBJ2-5; no DNA is available, so the TRBD1 call from TCRdb remains unchecked. This CDR3 region has 14 residues. The V gene's germline CDR1 is SGHRS and CDR2 YFSETQ.

The chain has TRBV7-2 and TRBJ1-1. CDR3 size: 14 residues. Germline V CDR1 and CDR2: SGHTA, FQGNSA. CDR3 residues: CASSFFGHNTEAFF.

V is TRBV12-3 or TRBV12-4 and J is TRBJ2-7. The CDR3 consists of 15 residues. This CDR3 is CASSLRTGASYEQYF.

The J gene is TRBJ1-1, the V gene TRBV29-1; as DNA is missing, the TRBD1 call by TCRdb cannot be tested. The CDR3 loop spans 14 amino acids. Germline CDR1 is SQVTM and CDR2 is ANQGSEA. This chain's CDR3 is CSVGGGQLNAEAFF.

The J gene is TRBJ1-2, the V gene TRBV19; lacking DNA, the TRBD1 call made by TCRdb goes unchecked. In germline, CDR1 is LNHDA, CDR2 SQIVND (reference sequence). This CDR3 is built from 15 residues. The CDR3 reads CAIGFPGQGNYGYTF.

The rearrangement links TRBV6-5 to TRBJ1-3; TCRdb selects TRBD1, and the lack of DNA leaves this call unchecked. The CDR3 contains 17 residues. Germline loops: CDR1 MNHEY, CDR2 SVGAGI. CDR3 loop: CASSYSGASSPGNTIYF.

The chain recombines TRBV7-9 with TRBJ2-7; TCRdb names TRBD1, which stays unverified in the absence of DNA. CDR1 is SEHNR and CDR2 is FQNEAQ in the germline V gene (reference sequence). This CDR3 is 15 amino acids long. Here the CDR3 reads CASSLAGRGPYEQYF.

The chain carries TRBV7-6 and TRBJ1-5; TCRdb lists TRBD1, though no DNA is available to test this call. The CDR3 length is 13 residues. Looked up from germline, CDR1 is SGHVS and CDR2 is FNYEAQ. CDR3 protein: CASSWDVNQPQHF.

This chain joins TRBV6-5 and TRBJ2-6. Germline V gene lookup returns CDR1 MNHEY and CDR2 SVGAGI. This CDR3 region has 17 residues. CDR3 in amino acids: CASSYSGQNSGANVLTF.

The V call is TRBV6-5, the J call TRBJ1-1; the TCRdb D gene call, TRBD1, has no DNA to confirm it. The CDR3 is 15 residues long. CDR1 and CDR2 (germline): MNHEY, SVGAGI. CDR3 in amino acids: CASSYGGRMNTEAFF.

The chain has TRBV7-8 and TRBJ1-3; the TRBD1 assignment by TCRdb is unverifiable without DNA. Per germline, CDR1 SGHVS and CDR2 FQNEAQ. The CDR3 is 17 residues long. CDR3 in amino acids: CASSLNSDSFSGNTIYF.

V gene TRBV12-3 or TRBV12-4 combines with J gene TRBJ2-5; the TRBD2 assignment by TCRdb is unverifiable without DNA. This CDR3 contains 17 residues. This chain's CDR3 is CASSLALAGGLGETQYF.

V and J are TRBV6-1 and TRBJ1-1. The CDR3 consists of 15 residues. CDR1 and CDR2 (germline): MNHNS, SASEGT. CDR3 sequence reads: CASSHTARSDTEAFF.

The chain carries TRBV7-9 and TRBJ2-2; the TCRdb D gene call, TRBD1, has no DNA to confirm it. The CDR3 has 14 amino acids. CDR1 is SEHNR and CDR2 is FQNEAQ in the germline V gene (reference sequence). The CDR3 is CARLRQGDTGELFF.